One and the same sample provided the 32 T cell receptor beta chains below, sequenced in a study of blood T cell repertoires in COVID-19. Assay: immunoSEQ multiplex PCR; the TCRdb copy retains only in-frame clones and omits some. The data hold around 320,000 clones, with about 87% observed a single time. The sequenced sample consisted of peripheral blood. The receptors derive from a woman in her twenties or thirties who had recovered from COVID-19.

V is TRBV6-5 and J is TRBJ1-6; D is undetermined. Germline V CDR1 and CDR2: MNHEY, SVGAGI. With 6 bases removed from V and 9 bases from J, the gap between germline ends came to 9 bases. The CDR3 spans 12 residues. As DNA, the CDR3 is TGTGCCAGCAGCGACTCCCGTTCACCCCTCCACTTT. It specifies CASSDSRSPLHF.

The chain carries TRBV4-2 and TRBJ1-1; D perhaps matches TRBD1 (5 bases). Germline CDR1 LGHNA, CDR2 YNFKEQ. The length of the CDR3 is 16 residues. The ends were cut back, 0 bases at V and 4 bases at J, with 15 bases in the middle. CDR3 in amino acids: CASSQDSGAGFTEAFF. The CDR3 DNA reads as TGTGCCAGCAGCCAAGATAGTGGGGCAGGGTTCACTGAAGCTTTCTTT.

The V call is TRBV6-5, the J call TRBJ1-6, with D perhaps matching TRBD1 (5 bases). The germline V and J ends were trimmed by 3 bases and 7 bases, with 13 bases remaining between them. This CDR3 is 15 amino acids long. Per germline, CDR1 MNHEY and CDR2 SVGAGI. The CDR3 spells CASSYFVQGNSPLHF. CDR3 coding DNA: TGTGCCAGCAGTTATTTCGTCCAGGGCAATTCACCCCTCCACTTT.

The chain links TRBV28 to TRBJ2-7, with D maybe TRBD2 (5 bases). Germline V gene data show CDR1 as MDHEN and CDR2 as SYDVKM. V was clipped by 6 bases and J by 1 base, with 13 bases between them. The CDR3 consists of 14 residues. The CDR3 coding sequence is TGTGCCAGCAGCCTAGCCTACCATTCCTACGAGCAGTACTTC. Translating gives CASSLAYHSYEQYF.

The CDR3 nucleotides read TGTGCCAGCTCCGAGACAGGGGGCGGCTATGGCTACACCTTC. The encoded protein is CASSETGGGYGYTF. The chain links TRBV18 to TRBJ1-2; 10 bases fit TRBD1. V was clipped by 6 bases and J by 4 bases; unmatched bases: 5. Germline V gene sequence: CDR1 KGHSH, CDR2 LQKENI. This CDR3 is 14 amino acids long.

J is TRBJ1-6 and V is TRBV5-6; 8 nucleotides align to TRBD1. Germline CDR1 SGHDT, CDR2 YYEEEE. Trimming took 4 bases from V and 9 from J; bases not matched to a gene: 9. This CDR3 comprises 15 residues. The CDR3 region is CASSAHRGFLSPLHF. The CDR3 bases are TGTGCCAGCAGCGCGCACAGGGGGTTCCTTTCACCCCTCCACTTT. The entire variable domain, with the rest obtained from reference TRBV5-6 and TRBJ1-6, is as follows: DAGVTQSPTHLIKTRGQQVTLRCSPKSGHDTVSWYQQALGQGPQFIFQYYEEEERQRGNFPDRFSGHQFPNYSSELNVNALLLGDSALYLCASSAHRGFLSPLHFGNGTRLTVT.

The rearrangement joins TRBV18 to TRBJ2-5; maybe TRBD1 (6 bases). Germline V gene data show CDR1 as KGHSH and CDR2 as LQKENI. The CDR3 spans 16 residues. V shed 4 bases and J shed 1 base, with 16 bases lying between them. This chain's CDR3 is CASSLLGQRVQETQYF. The CDR3 DNA sequence: TGTGCCAGCTCACTCCTCGGACAGAGGGTCCAAGAGACCCAGTACTTC.

The rearrangement uses TRBV5-1 and TRBJ1-1; TRBD1 matches 7 bases. Germline CDR1 is SGHRS and CDR2 is YFSETQ. Trimming removed 6 bases from V and 7 bases from J; junction bases left unmatched: 18. The CDR3 consists of 16 residues. The CDR3 sequence: CASTTLGRGPGYEAFF. In nucleotides, the CDR3 is TGCGCCAGCACCACCCTTGGTAGGGGGCCAGGGTATGAAGCTTTCTTT. The variable domain in full, completed from reference TRBV5-1 and TRBJ1-1, reads KAGVTQTPRYLIKTRGQQVTLSCSPISGHRSVSWYQQTPGQGLQFLFEYFSETQRNKGNFPGRFSGRQFSNSRSEMNVSTLELGDSALYLCASTTLGRGPGYEAFFGQGTRLTVV.

The chain recombines TRBV7-2 with TRBJ2-7; 8 bases are a match to TRBD2. CDR1 and CDR2 (germline): SGHTA, FQGNSA. J gave up 4 bases and V 2 bases, and 4 bases lay outside the gene matches. This CDR3 has 14 residues. Written as DNA, the CDR3 is TGTGCCAGCAGCTTACCTAGCGGGTGGTACGAGCAGTACTTC. As protein: CASSLPSGWYEQYF.

This clone was counted once. The chain combines TRBV10-3 with TRBJ2-1; possible D gene TRBD1, 6 bases. V lost 10 bases and J lost 0, with 19 bases in between. Germline V gene sequence: CDR1 ENHRY, CDR2 SYGVKD. CDR3 length equals 16 residues. This CDR3 is CATEPQGGGSYNEQFF. For the CDR3, the DNA is TGTGCCACGGAACCACAGGGTGGAGGCTCCTACAATGAGCAGTTCTTC.

The chain couples TRBV18 to TRBJ2-5; D is ambiguous. V was pared by 3 bases and J by 5 bases, with 10 bases between. CDR1 is KGHSH, CDR2 LQKENI, per germline. This CDR3 is built from 13 residues. The CDR3 DNA follows: TGTGCCAGCTCACCGGGCGACCGGGAGACCCAGTACTTC. Translating gives CASSPGDRETQYF.

The CDR3 sequence: CASSRDREGDEQFF. CDR3 bases: TGTGCCAGTAGTAGGGACAGGGAGGGGGATGAGCAGTTCTTC. This sequence joins TRBV19 and TRBJ2-1, with TRBD1 matching 9 bases. The germline V gene has CDR1 LNHDA and CDR2 SQIVND (reference sequence). The CDR3 sequence is 14 residues long. With 4 bases clipped from V and 8 bases from J, the junction kept 6 bases outside the gene matches.

This chain uses TRBV9 with TRBJ2-1; 9 bases are a match to TRBD2. V dropped 1 base and J dropped 3; count of bases not matched to a gene: 2. The CDR3 sequence is 15 residues long. Germline CDR1 reads SGDLS; CDR2 reads YYNGEE. CDR3 residues: CASSVIAGVYNEQFF. In DNA form, the CDR3 reads TGTGCCAGCAGCGTAATAGCGGGGGTCTACAATGAGCAGTTCTTC.

This clone has just one count. The chain carries TRBV9 and TRBJ2-1; TRBD2 matches 7 bases. The CDR3 consists of 15 residues. V lost 5 bases to trimming and J lost 1 base; unmatched junction nucleotides: 6. Germline CDR1 reads SGDLS; CDR2 reads YYNGEE. The CDR3 DNA reads as TGTGCCAGCAGTGCGACGGGGGGATCCTACAATGAGCAGTTCTTC. Protein: CASSATGGSYNEQFF.

The chain carries TRBV4-2 and TRBJ2-1, with TRBD1 matching 8 bases. The junction had 5 bases not matched to a gene; V was cut back by 2 bases and J by 5 bases. The CDR3 sequence is 15 residues long. Germline V gene data show CDR1 as LGHNA and CDR2 as YNFKEQ. CDR3 nucleotides: TGTGCCAGCAGCCAATTCGGACAGGGAGACAATGAGCAGTTCTTC. The encoded protein is CASSQFGQGDNEQFF.

This clone appeared once. The V and J genes are TRBV11-2 and TRBJ2-2; D is possibly TRBD2 (7 bases). Germline V gene lookup returns CDR1 SGHAT and CDR2 FQNNGV. V lost 6 bases and J 0 bases, leaving 11 bases between the germline ends. CDR3 length: 15 residues. Here the CDR3 DNA reads TGTGCCAGCAGGGGGGGGCCTGCGAACACCGGGGAGCTGTTTTTT. Its translation is CASRGGPANTGELFF.

V is TRBV5-6 and J is TRBJ2-7; D not certain. The CDR3 contains 12 residues. Germline CDR1 and CDR2: SGHDT and YYEEEE. Trimming cost V 1 base and J 3 bases, with 5 bases left between them. The CDR3 DNA reads as TGTGCCAGCAGCTTGCGTATCTACGAGCAGTACTTC. Protein product: CASSLRIYEQYF.

The chain is built from TRBV7-8 and TRBJ1-2; 9 bases map to TRBD1. V was pared by 5 bases and J by 6 bases, with 13 bases of the junction left unmatched. Per the germline V gene, CDR1 is SGHVS and CDR2 is FQNEAQ. CDR3 length: 16 residues. The DNA of the CDR3 is TGTGCCAGCAGCCCTACCCTTGGACAGGGGTTGAATGGCTACACCTTC. Translation gives CASSPTLGQGLNGYTF.

The chain links TRBV13 to TRBJ2-1; TRBD2 agrees at 14 bases. This CDR3 has 17 residues. V lost 5 bases to trimming and J lost 8 bases; unmatched junction nucleotides: 11. Germline-derived CDR1 and CDR2 are PRHDT and FYEKMQ (reference sequence). CDR3 coding DNA: TGTGCCAGCAGCGCATCCCTGACTAGCGGGGGGGCGGATGAGCAGTTCTTC. Protein sequence: CASSASLTSGGADEQFF.

This clone was detected once. This rearrangement joins TRBV4-1 to TRBJ2-2, with 12 nucleotides matching TRBD2. Trimming cost V 1 base and J 8 bases; bases outside gene matches: 5. This CDR3 has 16 amino acids. The germline V gene has CDR1 MGHRA and CDR2 YSYEKL. The CDR3 reads CASSQVTSGGLGELFF. The CDR3 DNA sequence: TGCGCCAGCAGCCAAGTTACTAGCGGGGGGTTAGGGGAGCTGTTTTTT.

This rearrangement joins TRBV6-2 or TRBV6-3 to TRBJ1-5; D possibly corresponds to TRBD1 (5 bases). Between the trimmed V and J ends, which lost 0 bases and 0 bases, there was a span of 12 bases. The germline V gene encodes CDR1 MNHEY and CDR2 SVGEGT. The length of the CDR3 is 17 residues. CDR3 loop: CASSYSMTDYSNQPQHF. DNA of the CDR3: TGTGCCAGCAGTTACTCAATGACAGATTATAGCAATCAGCCCCAGCATTTT.

V gene TRBV5-1 combines with J gene TRBJ1-4; 8 bases align to TRBD1. The CDR3 covers 15 residues. Germline CDR1 SGHRS, CDR2 YFSETQ. The V and J ends lost 4 bases and 5 bases, in that order; junction bases with no gene match: 7. CDR3 region: CASSRTGMGNEKLFF. In DNA form, the CDR3 reads TGCGCCAGCAGCAGGACAGGGATGGGGAATGAAAAACTGTTTTTT.

This chain's CDR3 is CASSLLQGSYGYTF. The CDR3 DNA reads as TGTGCCAGCAGTTTATTACAGGGTTCCTATGGCTACACCTTC. The V call is TRBV28, the J call TRBJ1-2; weak D call: TRBD1 (6 bases). This CDR3 is 14 amino acids long. Germline V CDR1 and CDR2: MDHEN, SYDVKM. The ends were cut back, 1 base at V and 4 bases at J, with 10 bases in the middle.

The chain is built from TRBV30 and TRBJ2-1, with D tentatively TRBD2 (6 bases). CDR3 length: 11 amino acids. V lost 3 bases and J lost 9, with 9 bases in between. Looked up from germline, CDR1 is GTSNPN and CDR2 is SVGIG (reference sequence). Here the CDR3 reads CAWSVGSEQFF. The CDR3 DNA follows: TGTGCCTGGAGCGTCGGGAGTGAGCAGTTCTTC. The whole variable domain, remainder taken from reference TRBV30 and TRBJ2-1, is SQTIHQWPATLVQPVGSPLSLECTVEGTSNPNLYWYRQAAGRGLQLLFYSVGIGQISSEVPQNLSASRPQDRQFILSSKKLLLSDSGFYLCAWSVGSEQFFGPGTRLTVL.

The V gene is TRBV6-5, the J gene TRBJ1-1; 9 nucleotides align to TRBD1. Germline V lookup: CDR1 MNHEY, CDR2 SVGAGI. The CDR3 has 14 residues. J gave up 4 bases and V 8 bases, and 8 bases lay outside the gene matches. The CDR3 coding sequence is TGTGCCAGCGGAGGACAGGGGATCATCACTGAAGCTTTCTTT. Translation: CASGGQGIITEAFF.

This clone turned up a few times. The chain couples TRBV6-5 to TRBJ1-1, with 8 bases lining up with TRBD1. The CDR3 has 16 amino acids. V was clipped by 0 bases and J by 3 bases; unmatched bases: 6. Germline CDR1 reads MNHEY; CDR2 reads SVGAGI. The CDR3: CASSYSNQGADTEAFF. The DNA of the CDR3 is TGTGCCAGCAGTTACTCGAATCAGGGGGCGGACACTGAAGCTTTCTTT.

V is TRBV19 and J is TRBJ1-2, with no clear D. V was clipped by 2 bases and J by 4 bases, with 11 bases between them. CDR1 and CDR2 (germline): LNHDA, SQIVND (reference sequence). This CDR3 region has 14 residues. The CDR3 protein is CASSISGVPYGYTF. The CDR3 region has the DNA TGTGCCAGTAGTATAAGCGGGGTACCCTATGGCTACACCTTC.

The chain uses TRBV29-1 and TRBJ2-3; 7 nucleotides align to TRBD2. Germline lookup yields CDR1 SQVTM and CDR2 ANQGSEA. The CDR3 sequence is 13 residues long. V gave up 6 bases and J gave up 3 bases; unmatched junction bases: 6. The CDR3 DNA follows: TGCAGCGTGAGAGCGGGGCCTACAGATACGCAGTATTTT. It yields the protein CSVRAGPTDTQYF.

The rearrangement joins TRBV6-1 to TRBJ1-1; a possible D gene is TRBD1 (6 bases). Germline CDR1 MNHNS, CDR2 SASEGT. This CDR3 has 14 amino acids. Trimming stripped 3 bases from V and 1 base from J, with 9 bases between. CDR3 region: CASSDAQGNTEAFF. The CDR3 DNA sequence: TGTGCCAGCAGTGACGCACAGGGGAACACTGAAGCTTTCTTT.

The chain recombines TRBV12-3 or TRBV12-4 with TRBJ1-5; the D gene is possibly TRBD1 (6 bases). V lost 3 bases to trimming and J lost 5 bases, with 8 bases between them. The CDR3 length is 13 residues. The DNA for the CDR3 is TGTGCCAGCAGTTTGGGACATCATCAGCCCCAGCATTTT. Translating gives CASSLGHHQPQHF.

V and J are TRBV29-1 and TRBJ2-7; a possible D gene is TRBD1 (5 bases). The CDR3 runs 12 residues. V lost 2 bases and J 3 bases, leaving 8 bases between the germline ends. Germline V gene lookup returns CDR1 SQVTM and CDR2 ANQGSEA. CDR3 region: CSVERTRYEQYF. For the CDR3, the DNA is TGCAGCGTTGAACGGACACGCTACGAGCAGTACTTC.

The chain combines TRBV5-8 with TRBJ2-1; a weak D match, TRBD2 (6 bases). CDR1 and CDR2 from the germline V gene are SGHTS and YDEGEE. The CDR3 length is 14 residues. Deletions cut 2 bases from V and 6 bases from J, with 12 bases between. For the CDR3, the DNA is TGTGCCAGCAGCTTTGGGACGGGGGTCAATGAGCAGTTCTTC. Translated: CASSFGTGVNEQFF. Full variable domain (remainder filled in from reference TRBV5-8 and TRBJ2-1): EAGVTQSPTHLIKTRGQQATLRCSPISGHTSVYWYQQALGLGLQFLLWYDEGEERNRGNFPPRFSGRQFPNYSSELNVNALELEDSALYLCASSFGTGVNEQFFGPGTRLTVL.